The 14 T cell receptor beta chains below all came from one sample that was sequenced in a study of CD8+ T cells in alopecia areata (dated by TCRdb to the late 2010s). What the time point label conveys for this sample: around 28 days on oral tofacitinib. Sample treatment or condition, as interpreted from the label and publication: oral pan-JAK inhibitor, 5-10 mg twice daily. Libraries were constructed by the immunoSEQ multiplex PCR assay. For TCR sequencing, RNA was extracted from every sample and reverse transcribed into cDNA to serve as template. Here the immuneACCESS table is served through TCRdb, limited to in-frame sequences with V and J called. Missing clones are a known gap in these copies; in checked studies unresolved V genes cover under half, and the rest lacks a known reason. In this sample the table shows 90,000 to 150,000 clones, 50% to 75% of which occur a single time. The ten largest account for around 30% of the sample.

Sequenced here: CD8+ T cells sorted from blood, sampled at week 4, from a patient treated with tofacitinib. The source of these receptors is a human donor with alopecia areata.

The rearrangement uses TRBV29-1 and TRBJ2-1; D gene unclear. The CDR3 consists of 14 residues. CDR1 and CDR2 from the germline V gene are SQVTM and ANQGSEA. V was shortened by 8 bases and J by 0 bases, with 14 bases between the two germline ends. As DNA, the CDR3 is TGCAGCCACCTTGGGGAACCCTCCTACAATGAGCAGTTCTTC. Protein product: CSHLGEPSYNEQFF.

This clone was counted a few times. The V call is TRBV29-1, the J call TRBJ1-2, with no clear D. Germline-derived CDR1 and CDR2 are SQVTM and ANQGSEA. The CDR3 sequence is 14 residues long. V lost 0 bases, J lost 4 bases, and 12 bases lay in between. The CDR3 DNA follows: TGCAGCGTTGAAGAAGAGCTGGGATTCTATGGCTACACCTTC. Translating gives CSVEEELGFYGYTF.

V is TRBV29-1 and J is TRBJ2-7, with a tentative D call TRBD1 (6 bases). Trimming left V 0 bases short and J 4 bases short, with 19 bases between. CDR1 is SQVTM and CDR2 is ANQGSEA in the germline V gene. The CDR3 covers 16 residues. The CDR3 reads CSVEDGIHRARYEQYF. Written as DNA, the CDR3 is TGCAGCGTTGAAGATGGTATTCACAGGGCTCGGTACGAGCAGTACTTC.

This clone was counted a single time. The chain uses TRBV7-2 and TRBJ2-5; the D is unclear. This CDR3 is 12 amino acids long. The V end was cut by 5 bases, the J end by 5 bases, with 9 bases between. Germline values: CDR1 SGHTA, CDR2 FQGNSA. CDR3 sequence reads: CASSVLLETQYF. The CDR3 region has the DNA TGTGCCAGCAGCGTCCTACTGGAGACCCAGTACTTC.

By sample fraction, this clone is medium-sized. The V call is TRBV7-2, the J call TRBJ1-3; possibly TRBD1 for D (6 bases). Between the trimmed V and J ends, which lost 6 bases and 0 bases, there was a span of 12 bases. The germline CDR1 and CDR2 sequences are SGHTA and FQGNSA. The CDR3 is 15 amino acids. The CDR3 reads CASRIRGSSGNTIYF. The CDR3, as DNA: TGTGCCAGCAGAATCAGGGGCAGCTCTGGAAACACCATATATTTT. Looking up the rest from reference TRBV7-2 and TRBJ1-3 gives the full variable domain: GAGVSQSPSNKVTEKGKDVELRCDPISGHTALYWYRQSLGQGLEFLIYFQGNSAPDKSGLPSDRFSAERTGGSVSTLTIQRTQQEDSAVYLCASRIRGSSGNTIYFGEGSWLTVV.

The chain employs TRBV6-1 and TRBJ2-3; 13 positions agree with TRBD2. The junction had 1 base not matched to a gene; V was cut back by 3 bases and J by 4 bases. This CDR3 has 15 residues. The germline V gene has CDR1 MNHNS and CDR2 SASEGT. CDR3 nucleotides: TGTGCCAGCAGTGAGGGGACTAGCGGGGCAGATACGCAGTATTTT. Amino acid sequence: CASSEGTSGADTQYF.

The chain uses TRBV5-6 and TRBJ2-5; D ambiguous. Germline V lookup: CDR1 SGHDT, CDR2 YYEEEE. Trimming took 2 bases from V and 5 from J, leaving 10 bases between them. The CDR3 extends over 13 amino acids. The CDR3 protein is CASSFVGSETQYF. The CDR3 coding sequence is TGTGCCAGCAGCTTTGTGGGGTCCGAGACCCAGTACTTC.

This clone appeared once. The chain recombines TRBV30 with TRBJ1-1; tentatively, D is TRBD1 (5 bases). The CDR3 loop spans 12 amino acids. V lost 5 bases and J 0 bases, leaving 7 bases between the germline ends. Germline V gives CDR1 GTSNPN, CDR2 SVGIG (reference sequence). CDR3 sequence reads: CAWDRLNTEAFF. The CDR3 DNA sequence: TGTGCCTGGGACAGACTGAACACTGAAGCTTTCTTT.

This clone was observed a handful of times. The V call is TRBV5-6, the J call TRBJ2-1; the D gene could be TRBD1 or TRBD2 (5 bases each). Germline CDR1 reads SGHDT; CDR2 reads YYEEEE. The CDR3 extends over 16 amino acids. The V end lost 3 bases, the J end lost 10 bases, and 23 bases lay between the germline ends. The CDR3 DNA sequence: TGTGCCAGCAGCTCCGAGGGGCAGGACCTACGGGCCGAGCAGTTCTTC. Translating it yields CASSSEGQDLRAEQFF.

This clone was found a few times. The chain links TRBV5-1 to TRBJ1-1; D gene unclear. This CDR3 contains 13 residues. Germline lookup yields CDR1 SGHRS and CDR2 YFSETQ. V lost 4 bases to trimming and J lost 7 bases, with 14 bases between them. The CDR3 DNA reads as TGCGCCAGCAGCCCGGAGTGGAGGCTTGAAGCTTTCTTT. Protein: CASSPEWRLEAFF.

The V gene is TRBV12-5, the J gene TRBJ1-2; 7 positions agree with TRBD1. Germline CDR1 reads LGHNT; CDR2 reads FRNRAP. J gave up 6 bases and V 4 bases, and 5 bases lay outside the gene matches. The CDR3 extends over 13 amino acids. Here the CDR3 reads CASGSGGFHGYTF. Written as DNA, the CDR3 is TGTGCTAGTGGTTCAGGGGGGTTTCATGGCTACACCTTC.

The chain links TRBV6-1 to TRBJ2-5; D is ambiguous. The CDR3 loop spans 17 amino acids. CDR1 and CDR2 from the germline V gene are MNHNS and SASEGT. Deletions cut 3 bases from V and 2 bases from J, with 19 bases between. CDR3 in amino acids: CASSEDLREGLQETQYF. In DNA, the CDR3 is TGTGCCAGCAGTGAGGACCTGCGAGAAGGTCTGCAAGAGACCCAGTACTTC.

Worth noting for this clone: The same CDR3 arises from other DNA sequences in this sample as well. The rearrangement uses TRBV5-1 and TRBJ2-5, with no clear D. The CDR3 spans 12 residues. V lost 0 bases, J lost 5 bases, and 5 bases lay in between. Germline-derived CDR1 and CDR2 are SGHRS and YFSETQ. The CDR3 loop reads CASSLAGETQYF. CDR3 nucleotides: TGCGCCAGCAGCTTGGCCGGTGAGACCCAGTACTTC.

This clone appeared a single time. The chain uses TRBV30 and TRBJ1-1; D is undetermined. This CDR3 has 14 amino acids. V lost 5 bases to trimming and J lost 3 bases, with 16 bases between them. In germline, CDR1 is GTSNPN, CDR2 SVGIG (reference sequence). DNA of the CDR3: TGTGCCTGGGCGGTGGGAGGGCGAGACACTGAAGCTTTCTTT. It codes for CAWAVGGRDTEAFF.